The next 24 T cell receptor beta chains were all read from a single sample in a study of T cell repertoires in cytomegalovirus infection. These receptors are not linked to any known antigen. Via MiXCR, TCRdb re-called the reads, giving one row per CDR3 protein. The sample yields some 800,000 distinct CDR3 sequences, under 35% seen once. Sequenced here: cultured CD8+ T cells from PBMCs, sampled from culture after CMV antigen stimulation. The receptor source for this set is a human donor in good health (CMV status not recorded). Some clones in this sample may be carry-over from other donors' samples.

The gene calls are TRBV27 and TRBJ2-5; 10 bases align to TRBD2. This CDR3 region has 17 residues. Germline V gene sequence: CDR1 MNHEY, CDR2 SMNVEV (reference sequence). The V gene end was trimmed by 2 bases and the J gene end by 3 bases; junction bases not matched to a gene: 9. The CDR3 protein is CASSLLRSGGAKETQYF. CDR3 nucleotides: TGTGCCAGCAGTTTACTAAGGAGCGGGGGGGCGAAAGAGACCCAGTACTTC.

This chain uses TRBV5-6 with TRBJ2-1; TRBD2 agrees at 7 bases. V lost 10 bases to trimming and J lost 5 bases; unmatched junction nucleotides: 6. Germline V lookup: CDR1 SGHDT, CDR2 YYEEEE. This CDR3 contains 12 residues. CDR3 DNA sequence: TGTGCCTCCTGGGGAGGGGACAATGAGCAGTTCTTC. This sequence encodes CASWGGDNEQFF.

The chain links TRBV12-3 or TRBV12-4 to TRBJ2-7; 11 bases line up with TRBD2. With V trimmed by 6 bases and J by 3 bases, 1 base remained unmatched. This CDR3 has 13 amino acids. CDR3 sequence: CASRTSGGYEQYV. The CDR3 nucleotides read TGTGCCAGCAGAACTAGCGGGGGCTACGAGCAGTACGTC.

V usage is TRBV18 and J usage is TRBJ1-3, with TRBD1 matching 10 bases. Trimming removed 3 bases from V and 3 bases from J; junction bases left unmatched: 5. The CDR3 is 16 amino acids. Germline V lookup: CDR1 KGHSH, CDR2 LQKENI. The CDR3 nucleotides read TGTGCCAGCTCACCGGGACAGGGGCGTTATGGAAACACCATATATTTT. It encodes CASSPGQGRYGNTIYF.

This clonotype was detected a few times. The V gene is TRBV15, the J gene TRBJ2-1; 10 positions agree with TRBD2. The V segment lost 3 bases and the J segment 5 bases; nucleotides outside the gene matches: 7. The CDR3 has 16 residues. The germline V gene has CDR1 LNHNV and CDR2 YYDKDF (reference sequence). Here the CDR3 reads CATSSPGTSADNEQFF. CDR3 in DNA: TGTGCCACCAGCAGCCCCGGGACTAGCGCCGACAATGAGCAGTTCTTC.

This clonotype has at least ten counts. The rearrangement links TRBV7-2 to TRBJ2-1; the D is unclear. The CDR3 contains 15 residues. Trimming removed 5 bases from V and 2 bases from J, with 13 bases in between. CDR1 is SGHTA and CDR2 is FQGNSA in the germline V gene. CDR3 residues: CASSLGWSTYNEQFF. In DNA form, the CDR3 reads TGTGCCAGCAGCCTGGGGTGGAGCACCTACAATGAGCAGTTCTTC.

In its sample, this clonotype was seen a few times. The V gene is TRBV7-8, the J gene TRBJ2-2; D gene unclear. This CDR3 contains 12 residues. Germline CDR1 reads SGHVS; CDR2 reads FQNEAQ. The ends were cut back, 2 bases at V and 7 bases at J, with 5 bases in the middle. CDR3: CASSLKDGELFF. The CDR3 DNA sequence: TGTGCCAGCAGCTTAAAAGACGGGGAGCTGTTTTTT. The complete variable domain, with remaining parts taken from reference TRBV7-8 and TRBJ2-2, reads GAGVSQSPRYKVAKRGQDVALRCDPISGHVSLFWYQQALGQGPEFLTYFQNEAQLDKSGLPSDRFFAERPEGSVSTLKIQRTQQEDSAVYLCASSLKDGELFFGEGSRLTVL.

The chain combines TRBV11-1 with TRBJ1-1; TRBD1 might be the D (5 bases). The germline V gene has CDR1 SGHAT and CDR2 FQDESV (reference sequence). V was trimmed by 0 bases and J by 5 bases, leaving 10 bases between them. This CDR3 has 14 residues. CDR3 DNA sequence: TGTGCCAGCAGCTTAGCGCTCTCAGGGACTGAAGCTTTCTTT. Translated, it gives CASSLALSGTEAFF. Together with reference TRBV11-1 and TRBJ1-1, the CDR3 gives the full variable domain: EAEVAQSPRYKITEKSQAVAFWCDPISGHATLYWYRQILGQGPELLVQFQDESVVDDSQLPKDRFSAERLKGVDSTLKIQPAELGDSAMYLCASSLALSGTEAFFGQGTRLTVV.

This clonotype has only a few counts. The chain carries TRBV6-2 or TRBV6-3 and TRBJ2-7; perhaps TRBD1 as D (6 bases). Germline V gene lookup returns CDR1 MNHEY and CDR2 SVGEGT. The CDR3 sequence is 14 residues long. V was trimmed by 4 bases and J by 1 base, leaving 11 bases between them. The CDR3 is CASSFLGASYEQYV. Written as DNA, the CDR3 is TGTGCCAGCAGTTTCCTGGGGGCATCCTACGAGCAGTACGTC.

This clonotype was detected only a few times. The chain carries TRBV7-9 and TRBJ2-7; 7 bases map to TRBD1. The V gene's germline CDR1 is SEHNR and CDR2 FQNEAQ (reference sequence). Trimming at V came to 4 bases and at J to 2 bases, leaving 5 bases not matched to a gene. CDR3 length equals 14 residues. The CDR3, as DNA: TGTGCCAGCAGCTCCTGGGACAGTGCCTACGAGCAGTACGTC. Translation: CASSSWDSAYEQYV.

The genes are TRBV7-6 and TRBJ2-1; maybe TRBD2 (7 bases). Trimming removed 5 bases from V and 9 bases from J, with 17 bases in between. Germline V gene data show CDR1 as SGHVS and CDR2 as FNYEAQ. CDR3 length equals 14 residues. The CDR3 nucleotides are TGTGCCAGCAGCGCCGTTGGGGGGGCAGGTGAGCAGTTCTTC. Its translation is CASSAVGGAGEQFF.

The gene calls are TRBV7-3 and TRBJ2-1; 15 nucleotides agree with TRBD2. This CDR3 is 19 amino acids long. Germline loops: CDR1 SGHTA, CDR2 FQGTGA. The V and J ends lost 5 bases and 0 bases, in that order; junction bases with no gene match: 8. CDR3 sequence reads: CASSGTSGGPPISYNEQFF. The CDR3 nucleotides are TGTGCCAGCAGCGGGACTAGCGGGGGGCCCCCTATCTCCTACAATGAGCAGTTCTTC.

This clonotype was picked up a small number of times. The gene calls are TRBV6-2 or TRBV6-3 and TRBJ2-7; tentatively, D is TRBD2 (6 bases). The CDR3 contains 14 residues. The germline gives CDR1 MNHEY, CDR2 SVGEGT. Trimming pared 8 bases from V and 5 bases from J, leaving 19 bases between. This CDR3 is CASSPGLPKDEQYV. CDR3 bases: TGTGCCAGCTCCCCGGGACTCCCCAAAGACGAGCAGTACGTC.

The V and J genes are TRBV14 and TRBJ1-2, with D possibly matching TRBD1 (5 bases). In germline, CDR1 is SGHDN, CDR2 FVKESK. This CDR3 spans 16 amino acids. V dropped 0 bases and J dropped 4 bases, with 15 bases sitting between them. The CDR3 nucleotides read TGTGCCAGCAGCCAAGATAGGGGCCGAAAGATCTATGGCTACACCTTC. It encodes CASSQDRGRKIYGYTF.

V is TRBV7-9 and J is TRBJ1-6, with 7 bases lining up with TRBD1. CDR1 is SEHNR, CDR2 FQNEAQ, per germline (reference sequence). The CDR3 has 16 residues. The J segment lost 10 bases and the V segment lost 2 bases, leaving 11 bases of the junction unmatched. The CDR3 nucleotides are TGTGCCAGCAGCTTATTAACAGGGGTCGATGGGTCACCCCTCCACTTT. Its translation is CASSLLTGVDGSPLHF.

This clonotype appeared a few times. This sequence joins TRBV27 and TRBJ2-1; 8 bases align to TRBD2. V lost 8 bases to trimming and J lost 4 bases; unmatched junction nucleotides: 10. The CDR3 loop spans 15 amino acids. CDR1 MNHEY and CDR2 SMNVEV come from the germline V gene (reference sequence). Here the CDR3 reads CASSPGGPFYNEQFF. In nucleotides, the CDR3 is TGTGCCAGCTCCCCGGGGGGGCCTTTTTACAATGAGCAGTTCTTC.

The table lists this clonotype with a few counts. The chain carries TRBV11-2 and TRBJ2-5; 10 nucleotides align to TRBD2. V was pared by 1 base and J by 2 bases, with 10 bases of the junction left unmatched. The CDR3 spans 18 residues. Germline-derived CDR1 and CDR2 are SGHAT and FQNNGV. In DNA, the CDR3 is TGTGCCAGCAGCTTAGGCATATCTAGCGGGGGATGGCAAGAGACCCAGTACTTC. It codes for CASSLGISSGGWQETQYF.

The V call is TRBV29-1, the J call TRBJ2-3; TRBD1 matches at 8 bases. Trimming removed 4 bases from V and 3 bases from J; junction bases left unmatched: 3. CDR1 is SQVTM, CDR2 ANQGSEA, per germline. The CDR3 has 13 residues. CDR3 coding DNA: TGCAGCGTTGCAGGGGGCGTGACAGATACGCAGTATTTT. The encoded protein is CSVAGGVTDTQYF.

The gene calls are TRBV7-6 and TRBJ2-2, with D tentatively TRBD2 (5 bases). Trimming shortened V by 1 base and J by 2 bases, and 8 bases separated the two germline ends. The CDR3 runs to 15 residues. In germline, CDR1 is SGHVS, CDR2 FNYEAQ. The CDR3 nucleotides read TGTGCCAGCAGCTTAGTGAGGGTTAACACCGGGGAGCTGTTTTTT. As protein: CASSLVRVNTGELFF.

This clonotype was seen many times. The chain is built from TRBV6-1 and TRBJ2-7, with 11 bases identical to TRBD1. Germline CDR1 MNHNS, CDR2 SASEGT. This CDR3 contains 11 residues. In nucleotides, the CDR3 is TGTGCCACCACCCTCGGGACAGGGGGTGACGTC. It yields the protein CATTLGTGGDV.

This clonotype was seen at least ten times. This chain uses TRBV7-8 with TRBJ2-6; no firm D call. Germline CDR1 and CDR2: SGHVS and FQNEAQ. This CDR3 has 16 amino acids. V gave up 3 bases and J gave up 0 bases, with 9 bases separating them. CDR3 region: CASSFDPSSGANVLTF. The CDR3 DNA reads TGTGCCAGCAGCTTTGACCCTAGCTCTGGGGCCAACGTCCTGACTTTC.

In its sample, this clonotype was seen a few times. The chain employs TRBV7-9 and TRBJ2-1, with 9 bases lining up with TRBD2. CDR3 length: 14 residues. V was pared by 5 bases and J by 7 bases, with 6 bases of the junction left unmatched. Germline V gives CDR1 SEHNR, CDR2 FQNEAQ (reference sequence). The CDR3 bases are TGTGCCAGCAGCCCCCGGACTAGCGTGAATGAGCAGTTCTTC. It yields the protein CASSPRTSVNEQFF.

This clonotype has only a few counts. The rearrangement uses TRBV7-2 and TRBJ2-5; the D is unclear. Trimming pared 0 bases from V and 1 base from J, leaving 12 bases between. The CDR3 spans 16 residues. Germline CDR1 is SGHTA and CDR2 is FQGNSA. CDR3 nucleotide sequence: TGTGCCAGCAGCTTAGCAGTCAGGCAAATCCAAGAGACCCAGTACTTC. Translating gives CASSLAVRQIQETQYF.

The sample holds many counts of this clonotype. The chain joins TRBV7-2 to TRBJ2-7; D is unresolved. The CDR3 is made up of 14 amino acids. Trimming shortened V by 1 base and J by 0 bases, and 7 bases separated the two germline ends. CDR1 is SGHTA, CDR2 FQGNSA, per germline. The CDR3 DNA follows: TGTGCCAGCAGCTTAGTTGGGCTCTCCTACGAGCAGTACTTC. It specifies CASSLVGLSYEQYF.